The following is a T cell receptor (beta chain) sequence with its context. The antigen this receptor binds is unknown. No qualities accompany the bases; no much larger clone lies one base away. The CDR3 regions of human TCRbeta chains were analyzed by immunosequencing. The paper's data handling went like this. Repertoire TCRs were matched against a reference library of SARS-CoV-2-specific TCRs generated with the MIRA antigen-specificity platform. Breadth was defined as the fraction of unique TCRs that were SARS-CoV-2-associated, and depth was defined as the fraction of total T cells that were SARS-CoV-2-associated. Using the MIRA data, every spike-specific TCR was mapped to the spike region that the TCR reacted to and assigned to either a CD4 or a CD8 class. Log10-transformed breadth and depth values were compared by one-way ANOVA with Sidak's multiple comparisons tests. The table was pulled from immuneACCESS by TCRdb, which kept in-frame rearrangements only. Such tables lose some clones; where checked, under half of the loss comes from unresolved V genes, and the rest has no known cause. That table is the source of V, J and clone size, and D and trimming were worked out from the DNA. A total of about 120,000 clones appear in this sample, roughly nine tenths of them only once. 2% to 3% of the sample is taken by the ten largest.

The sample's time point label is to be understood as: baseline before first vaccination. Vaccinee samples were obtained from the UK trials COV001 and COV002, which included a single-blind randomized controlled phase 2/3 trial of AZD1222 (ChAdOx1 nCoV-19) in healthy adults. Trial participant PBMC samples were collected at day 0 and day 28 after the second dose for TCRbeta chain sequencing. This specimen belongs to a study of T cell responses to AZD1222 COVID-19 vaccine (dated by TCRdb to about 2021). About the full investigation: AZD1222 recipients given second doses at about 4 weeks or at about 12 weeks were pooled, since spike-specific TCR depth and breadth were not found to differ between the two schedules. A total of approximately 250 trial participants underwent TCR sequencing, of whom 200 to 220 had received two doses of AZD1222 and around 25 had received two doses of the MenACWY control vaccine. Trial participants were enrolled into age subgroups of 18-55, 56-69 and 70-plus years, which contained about 150, 28 and 57 TCR-sequenced participants, respectively. On the study overall, not on this receptor specifically: Only a handful of AZD1222 recipients were SARS-CoV-2 seropositive at baseline, limiting conclusions about previously exposed vaccinees. The 56-69-year group was small, and its depth increase did not reach significance, likely because of low power. No day 14 peak-response samples were available, so repertoires were characterized only after the peak T cell response. Vaccine-associated CD4 TCRs spanned the whole spike protein, with dominant responses in regions 160-218 and 743-854. Nearly half of unique spike-specific TCRs reportedly recognized epitopes outside regions mutated in the B.1.351 and B.1.1.7 variants. After two AZD1222 doses, both the breadth and the depth of spike-specific TCRs were significantly higher than at day 0 and than in MenACWY recipients. Most participants were white British and females outnumbered males, and the authors suggested that clonal diversity may have been underestimated.

The receptor's source is an adult in good health. The sequencing here drew on peripheral blood, taken on day 0 of AZD1222 vaccination.

The DNA sequence follows: TGTGCCATCCAGAGGGCCACTGAAGCTTTCTTT. Protein translation: CAIQRATEAFF. The chain is made from TRBV28 and TRBJ1-1; too little of a D gene remains to name it. The junction carries 10 bases between V and J, which are trimmed by 10 bases and 4 bases respectively. The CDR3 sequence holds 11 residues, the cysteine and phenylalanine included. The retained sequence is limited to the CDR3, 33 bases, with the frame set at the first base. CDR1 and CDR2 (MDHEN, SYDVKM) derive from the germline V gene.